Below are 2 T cell receptor beta chains sequenced from a single sample in a study of blood T cell repertoires in COVID-19 (dated by TCRdb to the early 2020s). Library preparation used the immunoSEQ multiplex PCR assay. TCRdb carries this immuneACCESS record with in-frame sequences only. Its versions omit some clonotypes, under half of them owing to an unresolved V gene in the studies checked, with the rest unexplained. The sample contains about 140,000 clones, more than 60% of them found a single time. Roughly 9% of the sample rests with the top ten. Input material: peripheral blood. These receptor sequences come from a woman in her 50s with active or convalescent COVID-19.

V and J are TRBV2 and TRBJ1-4; D gene uncertain. This CDR3 region has 15 residues. The germline V gene encodes CDR1 SNHLY and CDR2 FYNNEI. With 8 bases removed from V and 0 bases from J, the gap between germline ends came to 13 bases. CDR3 in DNA: TGTGCCAGCGTTTACGGGATTGCAACTAATGAAAAACTGTTTTTT. Amino acid sequence: CASVYGIATNEKLFF. Complete variable domain (other parts from reference TRBV2 and TRBJ1-4): EPEVTQTPSHQVTQMGQEVILRCVPISNHLYFYWYRQILGQKVEFLVSFYNNEISEKSEIFDDQFSVERPDGSNFTLKIRSTKLEDSAMYFCASVYGIATNEKLFFGSGTQLSVL.

The chain uses TRBV19 and TRBJ2-3, with TRBD1 matching 10 bases. There are 16 residues in the CDR3. The V and J ends lost 4 bases and 2 bases, in that order; junction bases with no gene match: 6. From germline, CDR1 is LNHDA and CDR2 SQIVND (reference sequence). CDR3 sequence reads: CASSRGQGLITDTQYF. CDR3 coding DNA: TGTGCCAGTAGTAGGGGACAGGGGCTTATCACAGATACGCAGTATTTT.